This T cell receptor beta chain was sequenced during a study of response to subunit inactivated influenza vaccine (dated by TCRdb to the late 2010s). A note on the overall study: Deep quantitative profiling of the T cell receptor repertoire was used in the study to follow responses to a trivalent subunit inactivated influenza vaccine. General study outcomes and caveats: The authors proposed that each seasonal influenza vaccination may bring in only a limited number of new T cells.

This clonotype came up many times. Its target antigen remains unknown. Nothing much larger sits one base from this clone, and base qualities are not available. The germline V gene (reference sequence) provides CDR1 DFQATT and CDR2 SNEGSKA. V is trimmed back by 0 bases and J by 6 bases, and the junction contains 4 bases that no gene match accounts for. From its cysteine to its phenylalanine, the CDR3 spans 14 amino acids. Only CDR3 DNA remains: 42 bases, in frame from the first base. Receptors were amplified or captured by RT-PCR. Sequencing was performed on an Illumina HiSeq 2500. The public reads were run again by TCRdb, first through fastp at Q25 and then through MiXCR, and only productive beta chains were kept. Every entry covers one CDR3 protein and lists the most common genes and DNA from its rows. Across this sample there are just under 550,000 distinct CDR3 sequences, with under 30% seen only once. The biggest ten clones account for 2.5% to 3% of the sample.

This sample also belongs to another study, concerning T cells expressing NK-cell markers. Per the second study: TCR beta cDNA libraries were prepared using 5'RACE template switching, which introduced a universal primer site and unique molecular identifiers. Three sorted T-cell subsets (CD3+CD56+NKG2C+, CD3+CD56+NKG2C- and CD3+CD56-NKG2C+) from about 8 donors had their TCR beta-chain repertoires profiled. Among the eight sequenced donors, only one was HCMV-seronegative, while the other seven were HCMV-seropositive. To restrict sorting to alphabetaTCR-expressing T cells, an anti-gammadeltaTCR antibody was added in several experiments. For roughly six donors, the dominant CD3+CD56+NKG2C+ clonotypes were among the top 10 CD8+ clonotypes and accounted for about 1.0-7.5% of CD8+ T cells. Those dominant clonotypes were again the most abundant among CD3+CD56-NKG2C+ cells in a few donors, at roughly 25-60.1%. It remained unclear whether the expanded NKG2C-expressing T cell clones were specific for HCMV antigens. All eight donors whose samples were sequenced were randomly selected healthy volunteers, three of them men and five women. A commercial ELISA kit detecting HCMV-specific IgG in serum was used to determine HCMV serostatus. Ficoll density gradient centrifugation was used to isolate peripheral blood mononuclear cells from blood. Magnetic immunoseparation with Miltenyi isolation kits was used to isolate CD4+ and CD8+ T cells from PBMC. Priming for cDNA synthesis came from the TCR beta constant segment, and two successive PCR amplification steps followed. The libraries were sequenced on Illumina HiSeq 2000/2500, MiSeq or NextSeq, producing 2 x 150 bp reads. MIGEC was used to demultiplex reads and group reads by UMI, and MiTCR was used to assemble and quantify clonotypes. To exclude erroneous sequences, any TCR cDNA sequence not supported by at least two reads was discarded. The tcR package was used for downstream repertoire analysis, and clonotypes were matched across fractions by CDR3 nucleotide sequence plus V segment. Antigen specificity was annotated against VDJdb with VDJmatch, allowing one amino acid substitution in CDR3.

The receptor's source is a man aged 50 to 60 who received an inactivated influenza vaccine. Donor details come from another sample of the same person, matched by shared clones. Sample: CD4+ T cells sorted from PBMCs, taken less than 13 days after vaccination. The chain joins TRBV20-1 to TRBJ2-4; the central 8 bases match TRBD2. The nucleotides read TGCAGTGCTAGAGATATACTAGCGGTAAACATTCAGTACTTC. Translation gives CSARDILAVNIQYF.